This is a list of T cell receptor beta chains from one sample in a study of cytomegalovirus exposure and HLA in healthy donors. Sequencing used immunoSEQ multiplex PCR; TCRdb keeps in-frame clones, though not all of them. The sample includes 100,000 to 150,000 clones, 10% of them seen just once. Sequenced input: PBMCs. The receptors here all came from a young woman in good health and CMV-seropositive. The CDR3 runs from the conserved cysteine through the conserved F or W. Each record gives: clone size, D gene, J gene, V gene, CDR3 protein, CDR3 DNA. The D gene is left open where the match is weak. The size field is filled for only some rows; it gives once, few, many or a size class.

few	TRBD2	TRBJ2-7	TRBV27	CASSLSSGTVEQYF	TGTGCCAGCAGTTTGTCTAGCGGGACTGTCGAGCAGTACTTC
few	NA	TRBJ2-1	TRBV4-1	CASSQDGRGSSYNEQFF	TGCGCCAGCAGCCAAGATGGGAGGGGGAGCTCCTACAATGAGCAGTTCTTC
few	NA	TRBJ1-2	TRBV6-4	CASRVTDNPHYGYTF	TGTGCCAGCAGGGTGACAGACAACCCCCATTATGGCTACACCTTC
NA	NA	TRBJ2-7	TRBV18	CASSQRLQGGEQYF	TGTGCCAGCTCTCAGAGATTACAGGGCGGCGAGCAGTACTTC
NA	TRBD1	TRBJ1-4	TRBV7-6	CASSFRDRDEKLFF	TGTGCCAGCAGCTTTAGGGACAGGGATGAAAAACTGTTTTTT
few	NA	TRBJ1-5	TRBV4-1	CASSQAGIPGQPQHF	TGCGCCAGCAGCCAAGCGGGTATTCCTGGGCAGCCCCAGCATTTT
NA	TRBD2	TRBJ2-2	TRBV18	CASSEPLAGTNTGELFF	TGTGCCAGCTCAGAACCTCTAGCGGGGACGAACACCGGGGAGCTGTTTTTT
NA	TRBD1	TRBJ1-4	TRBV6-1	CASSEILGQGDEKLFF	TGTGCCAGCAGTGAAATATTGGGACAGGGGGATGAAAAACTGTTTTTT
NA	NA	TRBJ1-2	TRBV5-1	CASSPPSDSDYTF	TGCGCCAGCAGCCCCCCTTCCGACAGTGACTACACCTTC
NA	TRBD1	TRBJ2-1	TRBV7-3	CASSFDTGDEQFF	TGTGCCAGCAGCTTTGATACAGGGGATGAGCAGTTCTTC
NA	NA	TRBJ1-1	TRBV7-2	CASPKSRGIGEAFF	TGTGCCAGCCCGAAGAGCCGAGGGATCGGTGAAGCTTTCTTT
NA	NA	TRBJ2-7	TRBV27	CASSWGRSGKLFYEQYF	TGTGCCAGCAGTTGGGGCCGTAGCGGTAAGCTCTTCTACGAGCAGTACTTC
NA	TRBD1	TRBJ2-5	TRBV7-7	CASSSGGQGGTQYF	TGTGCTAGCAGCTCCGGGGGACAGGGAGGGACCCAGTACTTC
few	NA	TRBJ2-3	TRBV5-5	CASSLGLAITDTQYF	TGTGCCAGCAGCTTGGGGCTAGCGATAACAGATACGCAGTATTTT
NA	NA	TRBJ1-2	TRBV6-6	CASKETNYGYTF	TGTGCCAGCAAAGAGACTAACTATGGCTACACCTTC
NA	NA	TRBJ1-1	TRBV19	CASSLYRSSTEAFF	TGTGCCAGTAGTTTGTACAGATCGTCGACTGAAGCTTTCTTT
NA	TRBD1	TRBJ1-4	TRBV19	CASSIDVAGGNEKLFF	TGTGCCAGTAGTATTGATGTGGCAGGGGGTAATGAAAAACTGTTTTTT
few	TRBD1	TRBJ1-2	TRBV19	CASRLGQGAKGYTF	TGTGCCAGTCGACTTGGACAGGGGGCGAAAGGCTACACCTTC
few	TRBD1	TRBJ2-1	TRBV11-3	CASSRDRGQYNEQFF	TGTGCCAGCAGCCGCGACAGGGGGCAATACAATGAGCAGTTCTTC
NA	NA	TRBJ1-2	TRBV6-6	CASSLYYGYTF	TGTGCCAGCAGTCTGTATTATGGCTACACCTTC
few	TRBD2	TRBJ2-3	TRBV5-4	CASSLGGGSSTDTQYF	TGTGCCAGCAGCTTGGGGGGAGGGTCTAGCACAGATACGCAGTATTTT
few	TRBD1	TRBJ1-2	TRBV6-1	CASNAFGQGGGYTF	TGTGCCAGCAACGCGTTTGGACAGGGTGGTGGCTATACCTTC
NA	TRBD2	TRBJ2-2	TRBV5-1	CASDPGTSENTGELFF	TGCGCCAGCGATCCCGGGACTAGCGAGAACACCGGGGAGCTGTTTTTT
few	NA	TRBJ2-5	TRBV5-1	CASRENQETQYF	TGCGCCAGCAGAGAGAACCAAGAGACCCAGTACTTC
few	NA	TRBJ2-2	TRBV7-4	CASSSLVGVNTGELFF	TGTGCCAGCAGCTCGCTCGTGGGAGTGAACACCGGGGAGCTGTTTTTT
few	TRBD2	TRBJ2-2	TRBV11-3	CASSSNGLAGELFF	TGTGCCAGCAGCTCCAACGGACTAGCCGGGGAGCTGTTTTTT
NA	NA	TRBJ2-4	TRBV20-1	CSAARDSQYF	TGCAGTGCTGCGCGGGACTCCCAGTACTTC
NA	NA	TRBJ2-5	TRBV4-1	CASSQQGETQYF	TGCGCCAGCAGCCAGCAGGGGGAGACCCAGTACTTC
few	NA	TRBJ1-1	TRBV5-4	CASNMGGSPNTEAFF	TGTGCCAGCAATATGGGGGGGAGTCCGAACACTGAAGCTTTCTTT
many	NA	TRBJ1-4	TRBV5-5	CASSFQLGQGNEKLFF	TGTGCCAGCAGCTTTCAGTTGGGCCAGGGGAATGAAAAACTGTTTTTT
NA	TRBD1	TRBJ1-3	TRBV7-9	CASSISGTGLGNTIYF	TGTGCCAGCAGCATATCCGGGACAGGGCTTGGAAACACCATATATTTT
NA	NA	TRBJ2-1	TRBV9	CASSGGAISYNEQFF	TGTGCCAGCAGCGGTGGAGCAATCTCCTACAATGAGCAGTTCTTC
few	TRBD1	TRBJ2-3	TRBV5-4	CASSLITGAGDTQYF	TGTGCCAGCAGCTTAATAACAGGGGCAGGAGATACGCAGTATTTT
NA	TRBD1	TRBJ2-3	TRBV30	CAWSRARTGEADTQYF	TGTGCCTGGTCCCGAGCCAGGACAGGGGAAGCTGATACGCAGTATTTT
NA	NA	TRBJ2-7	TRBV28	CASSLLRGEQYF	TGTGCCAGCAGTCTTTTACGAGGGGAGCAGTACTTC
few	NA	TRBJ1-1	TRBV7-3	CASSNPPRVGAFF	TGTGCCAGCAGCAACCCCCCGCGGGTCGGGGCTTTCTTT
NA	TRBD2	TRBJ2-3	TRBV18	CASSRTAGESTDTQYF	TGTGCCAGCTCACGCACAGCGGGAGAGAGCACAGATACGCAGTATTTT
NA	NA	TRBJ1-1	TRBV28	CASTASLMNTEAFF	TGTGCCAGCACCGCTAGCCTTATGAACACTGAAGCTTTCTTT
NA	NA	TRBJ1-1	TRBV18	CASSPFMARTNTEAFF	TGTGCCAGCTCACCATTTATGGCACGAACGAACACTGAAGCTTTCTTT
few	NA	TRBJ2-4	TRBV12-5	CASGHHDIQYF	TGTGCTAGTGGACACCACGACATTCAGTACTTC
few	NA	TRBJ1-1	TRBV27	CASSFEGGLRTEAFF	TGTGCCAGCAGCTTCGAGGGGGGGCTGCGGACTGAAGCTTTCTTT
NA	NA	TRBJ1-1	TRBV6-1	CASSEEVGVPTEAFF	TGTGCCAGCAGTGAAGAGGTGGGAGTTCCCACTGAAGCTTTCTTT
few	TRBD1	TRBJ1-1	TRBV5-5	CASSLATGAEAFF	TGTGCCAGCAGCTTGGCCACAGGGGCTGAAGCTTTCTTT
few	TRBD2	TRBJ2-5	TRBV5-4	CASSLGLAGVETQYF	TGTGCCAGCAGCTTGGGTCTAGCGGGAGTAGAGACCCAGTACTTC